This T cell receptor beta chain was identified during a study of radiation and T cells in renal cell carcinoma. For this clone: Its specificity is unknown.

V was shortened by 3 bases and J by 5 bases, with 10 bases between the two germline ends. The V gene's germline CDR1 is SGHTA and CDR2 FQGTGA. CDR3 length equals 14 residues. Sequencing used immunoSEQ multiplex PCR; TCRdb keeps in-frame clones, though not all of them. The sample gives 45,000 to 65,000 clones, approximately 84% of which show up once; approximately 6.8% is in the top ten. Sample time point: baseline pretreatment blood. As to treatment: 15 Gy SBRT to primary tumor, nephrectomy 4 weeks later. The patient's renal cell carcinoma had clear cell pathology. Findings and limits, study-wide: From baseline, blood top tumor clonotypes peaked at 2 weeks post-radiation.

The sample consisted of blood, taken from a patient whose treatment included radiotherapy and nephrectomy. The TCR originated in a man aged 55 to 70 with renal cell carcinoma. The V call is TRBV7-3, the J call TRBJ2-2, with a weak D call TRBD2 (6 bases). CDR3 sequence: CASSLSGRTGELFF. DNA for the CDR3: TGTGCCAGCAGCTTGTCAGGGAGGACCGGGGAGCTGTTTTTT.